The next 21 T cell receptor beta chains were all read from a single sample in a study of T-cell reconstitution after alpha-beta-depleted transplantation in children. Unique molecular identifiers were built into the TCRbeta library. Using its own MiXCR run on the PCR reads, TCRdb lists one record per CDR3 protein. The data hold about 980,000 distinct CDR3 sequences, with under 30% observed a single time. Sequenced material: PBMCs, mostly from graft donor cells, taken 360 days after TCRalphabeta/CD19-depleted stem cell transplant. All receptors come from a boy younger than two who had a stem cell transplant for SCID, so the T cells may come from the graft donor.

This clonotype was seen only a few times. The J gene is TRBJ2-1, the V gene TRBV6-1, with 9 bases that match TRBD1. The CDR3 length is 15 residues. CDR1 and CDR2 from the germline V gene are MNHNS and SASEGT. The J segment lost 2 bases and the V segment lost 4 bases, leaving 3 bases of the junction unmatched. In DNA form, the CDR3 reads TGTGCCAGCAGTGCACAGGGGGCCCCCTACAATGAGCAGTTCTTC. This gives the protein CASSAQGAPYNEQFF.

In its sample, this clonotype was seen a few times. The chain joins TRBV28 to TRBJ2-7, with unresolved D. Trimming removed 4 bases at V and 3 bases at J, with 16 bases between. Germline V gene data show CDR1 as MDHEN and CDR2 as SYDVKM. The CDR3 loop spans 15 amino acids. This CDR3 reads CASSSSVATYYEQYF. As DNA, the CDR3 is TGTGCCAGCAGTTCGTCCGTTGCCACTTACTACGAGCAGTACTTC.

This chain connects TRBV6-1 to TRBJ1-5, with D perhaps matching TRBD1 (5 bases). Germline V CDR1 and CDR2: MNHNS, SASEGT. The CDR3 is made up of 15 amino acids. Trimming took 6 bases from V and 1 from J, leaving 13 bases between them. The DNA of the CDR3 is TGTGCCAGCAGGGCTTCGGGGGGAAGCAATCAGCCCCAGCATTTT. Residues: CASRASGGSNQPQHF.

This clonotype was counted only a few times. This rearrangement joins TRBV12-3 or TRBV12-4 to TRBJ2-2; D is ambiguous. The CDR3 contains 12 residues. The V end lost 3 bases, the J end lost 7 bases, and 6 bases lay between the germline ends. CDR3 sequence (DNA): TGTGCCAGCAGTTTGGACGGCGGGGAGCTGTTTTTT. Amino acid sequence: CASSLDGGELFF.

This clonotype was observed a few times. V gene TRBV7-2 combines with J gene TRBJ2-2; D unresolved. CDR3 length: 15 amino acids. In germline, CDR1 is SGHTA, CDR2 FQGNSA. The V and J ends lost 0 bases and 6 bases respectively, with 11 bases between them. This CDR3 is CASSLASSAAGELFF. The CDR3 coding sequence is TGTGCCAGCAGCTTAGCATCGTCCGCAGCCGGGGAGCTGTTTTTT.

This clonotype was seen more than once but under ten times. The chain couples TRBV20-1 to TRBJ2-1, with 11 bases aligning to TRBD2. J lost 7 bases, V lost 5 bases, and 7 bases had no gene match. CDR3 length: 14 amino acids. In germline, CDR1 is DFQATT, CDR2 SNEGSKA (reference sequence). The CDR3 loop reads CSALLAGGRNEQFF. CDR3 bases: TGCAGTGCTCTGCTAGCGGGGGGCAGGAATGAGCAGTTCTTC.

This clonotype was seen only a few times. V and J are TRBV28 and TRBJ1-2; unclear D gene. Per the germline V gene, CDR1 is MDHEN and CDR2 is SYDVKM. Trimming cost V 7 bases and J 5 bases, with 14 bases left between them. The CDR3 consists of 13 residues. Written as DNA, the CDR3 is TGTGCCAGCAATGCGGACGGGAGTTATGGCTACACCTTC. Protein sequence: CASNADGSYGYTF.

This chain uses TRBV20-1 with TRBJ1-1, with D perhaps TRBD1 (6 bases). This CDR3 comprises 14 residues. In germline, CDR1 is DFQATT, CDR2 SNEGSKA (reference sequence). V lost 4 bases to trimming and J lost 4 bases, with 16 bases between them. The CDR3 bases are TGCAGTGCTACTACAGGGTTGCTAGGCACTGAAGCTTTCTTT. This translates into CSATTGLLGTEAFF.

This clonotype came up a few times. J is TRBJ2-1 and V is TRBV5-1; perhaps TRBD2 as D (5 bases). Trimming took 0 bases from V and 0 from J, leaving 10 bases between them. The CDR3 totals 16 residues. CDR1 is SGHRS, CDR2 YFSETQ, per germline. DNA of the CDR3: TGCGCCAGCAGCTTGGAGTCGGGGAGCTCCTACAATGAGCAGTTCTTC. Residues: CASSLESGSSYNEQFF.

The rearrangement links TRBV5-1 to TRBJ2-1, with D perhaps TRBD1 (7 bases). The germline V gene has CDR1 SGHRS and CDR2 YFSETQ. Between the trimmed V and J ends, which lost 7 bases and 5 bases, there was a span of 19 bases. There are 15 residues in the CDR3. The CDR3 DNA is TGCGCCAGCCGCGGGACTGGGGACAGCAACAATGAGCAGTTCTTC. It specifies CASRGTGDSNNEQFF.

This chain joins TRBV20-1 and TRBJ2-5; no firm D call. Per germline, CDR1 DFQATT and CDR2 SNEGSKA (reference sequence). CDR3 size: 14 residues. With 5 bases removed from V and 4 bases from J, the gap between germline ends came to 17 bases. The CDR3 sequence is CSARRTVVLETQYF. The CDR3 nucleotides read TGCAGTGCTCGGCGCACGGTGGTGTTAGAGACCCAGTACTTC.

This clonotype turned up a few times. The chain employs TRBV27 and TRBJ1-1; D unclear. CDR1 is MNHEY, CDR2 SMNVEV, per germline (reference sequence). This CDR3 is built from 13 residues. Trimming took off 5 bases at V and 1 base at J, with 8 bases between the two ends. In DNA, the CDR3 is TGTGCCAGCAGTCCTAAGAGGAACACTGAAGCTTTCTTT. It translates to CASSPKRNTEAFF.

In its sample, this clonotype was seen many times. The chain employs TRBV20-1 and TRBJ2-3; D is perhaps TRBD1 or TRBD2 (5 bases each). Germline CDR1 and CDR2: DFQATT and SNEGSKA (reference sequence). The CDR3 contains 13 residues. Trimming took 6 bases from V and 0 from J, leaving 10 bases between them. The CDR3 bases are TGCAGTGCCCGGGGCCCGAGCACAGATACGCAGTATTTT. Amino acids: CSARGPSTDTQYF.

As DNA, the CDR3 is TGTGCCAGCAGCTTAGCAGGGCCTTACTCACCCCTCCACTTT. Protein sequence: CASSLAGPYSPLHF. The chain links TRBV5-4 to TRBJ1-6; possibly TRBD1 for D (5 bases). CDR1 is SGHNT, CDR2 YYREEE, per germline (reference sequence). The CDR3 sequence is 14 residues long. The germline V and J ends were trimmed by 2 bases and 10 bases, with 13 bases remaining between them.

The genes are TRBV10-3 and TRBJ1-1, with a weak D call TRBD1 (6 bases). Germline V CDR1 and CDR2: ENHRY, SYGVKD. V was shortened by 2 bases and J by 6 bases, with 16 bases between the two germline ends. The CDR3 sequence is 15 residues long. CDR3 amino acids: CAISEKGARGAEAFF. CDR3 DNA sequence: TGTGCCATCAGTGAGAAAGGGGCCAGGGGAGCTGAAGCTTTCTTT.

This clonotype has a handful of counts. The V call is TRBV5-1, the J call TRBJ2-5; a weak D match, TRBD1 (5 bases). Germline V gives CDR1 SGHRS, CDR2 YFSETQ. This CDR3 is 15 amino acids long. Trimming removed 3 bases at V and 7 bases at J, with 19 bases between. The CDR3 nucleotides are TGCGCCAGCAGCTCGACGGACAACCCAGAAGGGACCCAGTACTTC. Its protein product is CASSSTDNPEGTQYF. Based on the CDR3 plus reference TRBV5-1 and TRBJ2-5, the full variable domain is KAGVTQTPRYLIKTRGQQVTLSCSPISGHRSVSWYQQTPGQGLQFLFEYFSETQRNKGNFPGRFSGRQFSNSRSEMNVSTLELGDSALYLCASSSTDNPEGTQYFGPGTRLLVL.

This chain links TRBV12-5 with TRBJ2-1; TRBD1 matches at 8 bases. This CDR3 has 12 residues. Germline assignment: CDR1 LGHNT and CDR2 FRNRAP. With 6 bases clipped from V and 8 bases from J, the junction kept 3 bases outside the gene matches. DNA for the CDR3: TGTGCTAGTGGGACAGGGGATGATGAGCAGTTCTTC. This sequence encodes CASGTGDDEQFF.

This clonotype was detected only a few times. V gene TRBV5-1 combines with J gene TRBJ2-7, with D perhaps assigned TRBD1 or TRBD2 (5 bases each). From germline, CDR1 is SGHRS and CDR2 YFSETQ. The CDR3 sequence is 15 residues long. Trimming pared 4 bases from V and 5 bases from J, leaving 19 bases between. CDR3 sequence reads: CASSEATPTGHEQYF. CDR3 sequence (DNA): TGCGCCAGCAGCGAAGCGACACCGACGGGGCACGAGCAGTACTTC.

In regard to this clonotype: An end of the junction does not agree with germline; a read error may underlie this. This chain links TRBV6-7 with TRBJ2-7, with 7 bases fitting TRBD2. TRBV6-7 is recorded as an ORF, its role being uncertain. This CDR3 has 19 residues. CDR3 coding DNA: TGTGCCAGCAGTTTTTTAGAACTAACTTGGGGGGGAAACTCCGACGAGCAGTACTTC. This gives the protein CASSFLELTWGGNSDEQYF.

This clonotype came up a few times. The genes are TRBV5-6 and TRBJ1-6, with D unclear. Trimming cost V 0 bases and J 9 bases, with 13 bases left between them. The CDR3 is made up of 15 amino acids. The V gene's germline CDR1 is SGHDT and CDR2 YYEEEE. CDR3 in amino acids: CASSLAQIQVSPLHF. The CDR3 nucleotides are TGTGCCAGCAGCTTGGCGCAGATCCAGGTTTCACCCCTCCACTTT.

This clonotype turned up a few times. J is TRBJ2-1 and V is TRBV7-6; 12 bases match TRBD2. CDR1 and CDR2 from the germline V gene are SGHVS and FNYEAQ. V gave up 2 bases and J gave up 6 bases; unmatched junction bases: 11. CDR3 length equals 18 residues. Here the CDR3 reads CASSLTFLSSGGANEQFF. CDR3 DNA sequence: TGTGCCAGCAGCTTAACGTTCCTCTCTAGCGGGGGGGCCAATGAGCAGTTCTTC.